This TCR beta chain was found in a study of CD4+ T cells in melanoma. Whole-study findings and limits: In melanoma, neoantigen-specific CD4+ T cells reportedly differed in differentiation state. A reported correlation linked neoantigen-specific CD4+ T cells to CD8+, macrophage and B cell function.

V shed 9 bases and J 6 bases; nucleotides not matched to a gene: 5. The CDR3 extends over 14 amino acids. Germline CDR1 is SNHLY and CDR2 is FYNNEI. Some clones are missing from TCRdb's copy, which holds only in-frame ones; the method was immunoSEQ multiplex PCR. Here the sample spans approximately 9,700 clones, about 73% being singletons. In the case of this clone: What it binds is not known.

The V call is TRBV2, the J call TRBJ2-7, with 16 bases matching TRBD2. The origin of this receptor is a human donor with melanoma. Specimen: cells from a culture (not recorded whether cultured in vitro). CDR3 nucleotides: TGTGCCAGTGGGACTAGCGGGGGGGCTGGCGAGCAGTACTTC. Its translation is CASGTSGGAGEQYF.